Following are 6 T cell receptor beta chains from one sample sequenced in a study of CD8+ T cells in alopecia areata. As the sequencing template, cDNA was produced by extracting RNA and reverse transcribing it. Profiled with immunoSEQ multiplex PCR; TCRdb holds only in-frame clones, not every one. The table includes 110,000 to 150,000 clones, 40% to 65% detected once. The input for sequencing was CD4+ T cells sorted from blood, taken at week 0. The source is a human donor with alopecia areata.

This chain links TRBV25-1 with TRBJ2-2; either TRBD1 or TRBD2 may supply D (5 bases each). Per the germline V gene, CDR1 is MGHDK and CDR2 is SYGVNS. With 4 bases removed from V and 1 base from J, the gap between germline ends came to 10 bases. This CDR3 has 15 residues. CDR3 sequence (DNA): TGTGCCAGCAGTGCTGGGACCAAGAACACCGGGGAGCTGTTTTTT. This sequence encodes CASSAGTKNTGELFF.

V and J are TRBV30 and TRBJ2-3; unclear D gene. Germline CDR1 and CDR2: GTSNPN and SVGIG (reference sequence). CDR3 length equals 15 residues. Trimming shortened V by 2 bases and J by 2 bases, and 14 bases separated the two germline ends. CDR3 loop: CAWSSVGWDTDTQYF. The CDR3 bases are TGTGCCTGGAGTTCGGTTGGGTGGGACACAGATACGCAGTATTTT.

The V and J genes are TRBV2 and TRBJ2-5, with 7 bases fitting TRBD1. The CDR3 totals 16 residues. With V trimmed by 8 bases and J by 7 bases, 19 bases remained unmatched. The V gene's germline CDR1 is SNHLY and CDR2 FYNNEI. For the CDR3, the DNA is TGTGCCAGCGGGACAGCTCCTTTCGAGGGGCGAGGGACCCAGTACTTC. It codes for CASGTAPFEGRGTQYF.

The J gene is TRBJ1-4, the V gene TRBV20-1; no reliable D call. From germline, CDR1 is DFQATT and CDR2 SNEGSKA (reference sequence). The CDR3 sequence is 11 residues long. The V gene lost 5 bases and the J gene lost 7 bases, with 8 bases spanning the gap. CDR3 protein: CSAHSVEKLFF. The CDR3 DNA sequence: TGCAGTGCTCACAGCGTTGAAAAACTGTTTTTT.

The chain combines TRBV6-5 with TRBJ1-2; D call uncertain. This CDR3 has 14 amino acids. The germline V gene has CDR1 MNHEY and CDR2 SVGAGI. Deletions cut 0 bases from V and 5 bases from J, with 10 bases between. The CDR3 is CASSYSGFRYGYTF. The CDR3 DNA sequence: TGTGCCAGCAGTTACTCGGGGTTTCGTTATGGCTACACCTTC.

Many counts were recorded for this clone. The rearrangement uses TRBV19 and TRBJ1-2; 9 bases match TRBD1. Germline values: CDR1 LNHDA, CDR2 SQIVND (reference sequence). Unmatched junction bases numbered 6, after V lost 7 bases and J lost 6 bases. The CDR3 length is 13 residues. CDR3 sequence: CASIGDRENGYTF. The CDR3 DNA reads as TGTGCCAGTATCGGGGACAGGGAAAATGGCTACACCTTC. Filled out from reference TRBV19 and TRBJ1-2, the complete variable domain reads DGGITQSPKYLFRKEGQNVTLSCEQNLNHDAMYWYRQDPGQGLRLIYYSQIVNDFQKGDIAEGYSVSREKKESFPLTVTSAQKNPTAFYLCASIGDRENGYTFGSGTRLTVV.